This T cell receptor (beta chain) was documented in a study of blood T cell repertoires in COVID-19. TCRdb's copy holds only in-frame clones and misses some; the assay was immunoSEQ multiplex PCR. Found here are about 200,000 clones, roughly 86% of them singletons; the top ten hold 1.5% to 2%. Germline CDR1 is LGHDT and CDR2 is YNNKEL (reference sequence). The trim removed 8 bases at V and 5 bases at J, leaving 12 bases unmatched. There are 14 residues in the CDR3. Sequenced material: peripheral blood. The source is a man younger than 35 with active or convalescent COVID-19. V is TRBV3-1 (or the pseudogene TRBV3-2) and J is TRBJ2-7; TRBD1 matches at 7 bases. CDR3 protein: CASGRQGEANEQYF. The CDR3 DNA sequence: TGTGCCAGCGGACGACAGGGAGAAGCAAACGAGCAGTACTTC.